This TCR beta chain was recorded in a study of shared clonotypes between healthy human individuals. Naive CD8 cells lacked CD45RO, underwent positive selection for CCR7 and left out terminally differentiated effector memory CD45RA+ cells. The donors were all Caucasian adults (living in Nashville, Tennessee). As to this clone: Antigen unknown.

Sequencing used immunoSEQ multiplex PCR; TCRdb keeps in-frame clones, though not all of them. The sample has hundreds of thousands of clones, approximately 96% seen once; the top ten hold roughly 0.1%. General study points: Among several donors, roughly 5% of naive CD4 clonotypes were found in common. Compared with clonotypes that all four donors shared, non-shared clonotypes had lower generation probabilities.

The receptor was isolated from a woman in her twenties or thirties in good health. The specimen sequenced was naive CD8+ T cells sorted from blood.

CDR3 DNA: TGTGCCAGCAGTACCAGGGGGCGGGCCACTGAAGCTTTCTTT. Its protein product is CASSTRGRATEAFF. The chain links TRBV6-5 to TRBJ1-1, with TRBD1 matching 8 bases. In germline, CDR1 is MNHEY, CDR2 SVGAGI. V gave up 5 bases and J gave up 4 bases; unmatched junction bases: 6. The CDR3 length is 14 residues.